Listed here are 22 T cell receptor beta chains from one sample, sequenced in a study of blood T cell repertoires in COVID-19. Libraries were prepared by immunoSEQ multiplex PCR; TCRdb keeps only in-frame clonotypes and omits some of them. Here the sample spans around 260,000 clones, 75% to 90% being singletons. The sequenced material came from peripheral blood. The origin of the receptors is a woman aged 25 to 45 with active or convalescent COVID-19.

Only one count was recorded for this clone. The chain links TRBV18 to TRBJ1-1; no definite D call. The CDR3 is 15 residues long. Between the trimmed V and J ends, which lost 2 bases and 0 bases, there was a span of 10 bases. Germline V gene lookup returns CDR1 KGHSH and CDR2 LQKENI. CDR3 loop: CASSPMARVNTEAFF. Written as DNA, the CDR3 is TGTGCCAGCTCACCAATGGCGAGGGTGAACACTGAAGCTTTCTTT.

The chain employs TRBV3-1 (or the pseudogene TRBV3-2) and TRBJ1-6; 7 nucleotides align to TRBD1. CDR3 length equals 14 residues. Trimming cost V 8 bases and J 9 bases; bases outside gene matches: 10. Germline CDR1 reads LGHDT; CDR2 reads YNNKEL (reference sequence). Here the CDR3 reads CASSAGGGASPLHF. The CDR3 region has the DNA TGTGCCAGCTCGGCGGGAGGGGGCGCTTCACCCCTCCACTTT.

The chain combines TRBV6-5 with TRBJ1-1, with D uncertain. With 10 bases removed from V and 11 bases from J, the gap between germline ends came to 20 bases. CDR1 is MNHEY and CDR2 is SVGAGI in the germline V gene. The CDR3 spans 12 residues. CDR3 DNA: TGTGCCACCGGTCCTCGGGAAGGGCGGGCTTTCTTT. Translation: CATGPREGRAFF.

The CDR3 region is CASSYKGQQYF. CDR3 bases: TGTGCCAGCAGTTACAAGGGACAGCAATATTTT. The genes are TRBV6-5 and TRBJ1-3; TRBD1 agrees at 7 bases. Germline V gene data show CDR1 as MNHEY and CDR2 as SVGAGI. Trimming took 2 bases from V and 15 from J; bases not matched to a gene: 4. The CDR3 is 11 amino acids.

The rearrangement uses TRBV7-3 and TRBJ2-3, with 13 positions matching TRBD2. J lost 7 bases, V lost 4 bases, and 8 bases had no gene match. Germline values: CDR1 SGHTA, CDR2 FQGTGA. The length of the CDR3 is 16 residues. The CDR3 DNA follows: TGTGCCAGCAGCTCGACGGGACTAGCGGGGAGGCATACGCAGTATTTT. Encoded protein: CASSSTGLAGRHTQYF.

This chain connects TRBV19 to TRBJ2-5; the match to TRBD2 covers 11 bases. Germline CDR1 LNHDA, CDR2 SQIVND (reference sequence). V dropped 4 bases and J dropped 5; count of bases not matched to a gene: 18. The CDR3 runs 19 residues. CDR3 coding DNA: TGTGCCAGTAGTAAGGAGGGGAGTTTTCTAGCGGGGGGCCGGGAGACCCAGTACTTC. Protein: CASSKEGSFLAGGRETQYF.

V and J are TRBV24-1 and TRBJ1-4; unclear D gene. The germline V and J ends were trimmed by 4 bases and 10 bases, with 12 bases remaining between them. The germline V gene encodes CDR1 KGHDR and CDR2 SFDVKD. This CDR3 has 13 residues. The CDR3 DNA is TGTGCCACCAGTGACGACGGGCGGGGAAAACTGTTTTTT. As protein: CATSDDGRGKLFF.

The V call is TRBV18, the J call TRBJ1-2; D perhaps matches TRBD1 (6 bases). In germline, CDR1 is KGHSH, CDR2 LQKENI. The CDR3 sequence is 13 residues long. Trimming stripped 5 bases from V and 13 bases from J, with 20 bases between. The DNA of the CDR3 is TGTGCCAGCTCAGAAACAGGGAGCAATCTGGGCACCTTC. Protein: CASSETGSNLGTF.

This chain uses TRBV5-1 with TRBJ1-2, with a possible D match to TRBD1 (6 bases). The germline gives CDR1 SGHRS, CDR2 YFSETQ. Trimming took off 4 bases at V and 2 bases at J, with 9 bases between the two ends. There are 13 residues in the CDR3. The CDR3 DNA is TGCGCCAGCAGCACCCAGGGGAACTATGGCTACACCTTC. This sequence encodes CASSTQGNYGYTF.

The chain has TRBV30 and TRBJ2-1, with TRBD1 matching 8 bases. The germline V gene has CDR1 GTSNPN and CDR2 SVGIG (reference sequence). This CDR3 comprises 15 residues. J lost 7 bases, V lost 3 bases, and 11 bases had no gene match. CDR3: CAWRDRARGGNEQFF. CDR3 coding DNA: TGTGCCTGGAGGGACAGGGCTCGAGGGGGTAATGAGCAGTTCTTC. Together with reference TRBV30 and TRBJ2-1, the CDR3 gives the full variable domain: SQTIHQWPATLVQPVGSPLSLECTVEGTSNPNLYWYRQAAGRGLQLLFYSVGIGQISSEVPQNLSASRPQDRQFILSSKKLLLSDSGFYLCAWRDRARGGNEQFFGPGTRLTVL.

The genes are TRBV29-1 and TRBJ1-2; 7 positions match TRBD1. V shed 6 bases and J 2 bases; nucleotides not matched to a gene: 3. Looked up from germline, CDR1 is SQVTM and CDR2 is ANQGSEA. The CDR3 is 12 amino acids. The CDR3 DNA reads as TGCAGCGTAAAGGACAGGAACTATGGCTACACCTTC. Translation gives CSVKDRNYGYTF.

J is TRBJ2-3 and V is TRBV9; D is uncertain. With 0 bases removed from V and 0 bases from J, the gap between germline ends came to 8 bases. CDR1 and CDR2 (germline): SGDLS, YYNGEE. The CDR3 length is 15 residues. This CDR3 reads CASSVESRSTDTQYF. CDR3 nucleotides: TGTGCCAGCAGCGTAGAGAGCCGTAGCACAGATACGCAGTATTTT.

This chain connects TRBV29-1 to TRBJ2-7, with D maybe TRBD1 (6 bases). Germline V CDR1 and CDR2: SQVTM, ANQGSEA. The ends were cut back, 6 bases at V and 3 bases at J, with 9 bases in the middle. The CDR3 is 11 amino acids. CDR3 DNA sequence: TGCAGCGTAACGACAGGCTACGAGCAGTACTTC. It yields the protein CSVTTGYEQYF.

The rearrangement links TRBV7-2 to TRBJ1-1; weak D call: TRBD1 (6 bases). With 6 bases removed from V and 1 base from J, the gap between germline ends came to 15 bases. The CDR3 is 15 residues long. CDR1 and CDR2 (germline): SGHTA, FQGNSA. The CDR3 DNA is TGTGCCAGCAGAAGTGGGACACGGGGGAACACTGAAGCTTTCTTT. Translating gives CASRSGTRGNTEAFF.

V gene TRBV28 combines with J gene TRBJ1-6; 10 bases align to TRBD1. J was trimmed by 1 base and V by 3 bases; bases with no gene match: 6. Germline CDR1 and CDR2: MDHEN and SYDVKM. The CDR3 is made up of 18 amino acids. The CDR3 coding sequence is TGTGCCAGCAGTTTCGGACGACAGGGGGCGTCCTATAATTCACCCCTCCACTTT. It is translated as CASSFGRQGASYNSPLHF.

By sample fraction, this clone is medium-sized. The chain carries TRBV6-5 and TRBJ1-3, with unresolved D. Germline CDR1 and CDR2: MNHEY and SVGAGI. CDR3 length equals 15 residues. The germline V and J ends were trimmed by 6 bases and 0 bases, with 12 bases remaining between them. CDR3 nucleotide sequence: TGTGCCAGCAGCGAGACACCCAGCTCTGGAAACACCATATATTTT. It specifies CASSETPSSGNTIYF.

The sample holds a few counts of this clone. The CDR3 DNA follows: TGTGCCAGCAGTGTCGGGGACAAGGGCTACACCTTC. Amino acid sequence: CASSVGDKGYTF. The chain combines TRBV25-1 with TRBJ1-2; D perhaps matches TRBD1 (6 bases). This CDR3 comprises 12 residues. Germline-derived CDR1 and CDR2 are MGHDK and SYGVNS. V shed 4 bases and J shed 8 bases, with 11 bases lying between them.

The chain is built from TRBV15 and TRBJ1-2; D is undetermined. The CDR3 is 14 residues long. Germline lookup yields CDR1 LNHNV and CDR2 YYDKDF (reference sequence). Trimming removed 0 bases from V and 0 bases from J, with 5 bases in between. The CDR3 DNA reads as TGTGCCACCAGCAGAGACAGGACTAACTATGGCTACACCTTC. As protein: CATSRDRTNYGYTF. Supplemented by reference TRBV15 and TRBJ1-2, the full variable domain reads DAMVIQNPRYQVTQFGKPVTLSCSQTLNHNVMYWYQQKSSQAPKLLFHYYDKDFNNEADTPDNFQSRRPNTSFCFLDIRSPGLGDTAMYLCATSRDRTNYGYTFGSGTRLTVV.

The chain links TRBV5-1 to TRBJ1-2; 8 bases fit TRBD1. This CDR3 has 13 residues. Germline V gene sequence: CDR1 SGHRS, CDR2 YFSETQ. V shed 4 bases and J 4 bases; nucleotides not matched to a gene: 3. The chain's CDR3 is CASSRGQGYGYTF. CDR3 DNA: TGCGCCAGCAGCCGCGGACAGGGCTATGGCTACACCTTC.

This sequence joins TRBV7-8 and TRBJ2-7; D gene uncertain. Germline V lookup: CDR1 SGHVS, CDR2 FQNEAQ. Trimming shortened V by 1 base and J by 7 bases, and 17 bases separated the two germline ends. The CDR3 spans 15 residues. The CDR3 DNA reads TGTGCCAGCAGCTTAGGGGCACTCCCTCGGTGGGAGCAGTACTTC. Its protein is CASSLGALPRWEQYF.

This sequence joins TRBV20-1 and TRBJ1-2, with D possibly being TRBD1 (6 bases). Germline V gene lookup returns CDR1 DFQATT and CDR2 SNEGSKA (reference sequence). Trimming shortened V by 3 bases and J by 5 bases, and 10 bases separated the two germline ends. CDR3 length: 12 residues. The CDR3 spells CSASEDSYGYTF. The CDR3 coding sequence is TGCAGTGCTAGTGAGGACAGTTATGGCTACACCTTC.

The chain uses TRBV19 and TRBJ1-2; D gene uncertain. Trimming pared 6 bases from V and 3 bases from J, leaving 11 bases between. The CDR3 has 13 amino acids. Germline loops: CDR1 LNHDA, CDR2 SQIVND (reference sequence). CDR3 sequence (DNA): TGTGCCAGTAGCACGAGGATCTACTATGGCTACACCTTC. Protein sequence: CASSTRIYYGYTF.